These T cell receptor beta chains were read from a single sample in a study of regulatory T cells in long-lasting Graves disease. Using its own MiXCR run on the multiplex PCR reads, TCRdb lists one record per CDR3 protein. The table shows 350,000 to 550,000 distinct CDR3 sequences, with approximately 15% occurring only once. The sample was also linked to a second study, of T cells in Graves' hyperthyroidism and ophthalmopathy.

Sequencing used peripheral blood mononuclear cells (PBMCs), obtained at new diagnosis, from a patient treated with antithyroid drugs. These receptors all come from a woman in her forties or fifties with Graves disease. The conserved cysteine and the conserved F or W are not part of the CDR3 here.

>TRBJ1-5|TRBV27
ASSSYRDFSQPQH
>TRBJ2-7|TRBV20-1
SGSGSSYEQY
>TRBJ2-5|TRBV12-3/TRBV12-4
ASTWGYGGSETQY
>TRBJ1-4|TRBV5-1
ASSLGRGLNEKLF
>TRBJ1-5|TRBV10-3
AISDEVSNQPQH
>TRBJ2-5|TRBV5-4
ASSLEGRALQY
>TRBJ2-7|TRBV28
ASSSGGHPYEQY
>TRBJ2-1|TRBV27
ASMVHLSSYNEQF
>TRBJ2-2|TRBV5-4
ASSTWDRGAGELF
>TRBJ1-5|TRBV19
ASTGGLEQPQH
>TRBJ1-1|TRBV28
ASSLSAKVEAF
>TRBJ2-7|TRBV10-3
AISETGTGPYEQY
>TRBJ1-5|TRBV19
ASSIYPGQSNQPQH
>TRBJ2-3|TRBV11-2
ASSDRWRDGTDTQY
>TRBJ2-1|TRBV7-2
ASSFSGTSDSNEQF